This passage covers 29 T cell receptor beta chains from one sample sequenced in a study of cytomegalovirus exposure and HLA in healthy donors. Vbeta (60) and Jbeta (13) primers were used in the PCR. Clones were read by immunoSEQ multiplex PCR, and TCRdb kept only the in-frame ones, dropping some. The table has about 200,000 clones, over 9.5% seen once. What was sequenced was PBMCs. The receptors shown here come from a man aged 50-59 years in good health and CMV-seropositive.

This clone turned up a few times. The chain uses TRBV5-1 and TRBJ2-2; tentative D call: TRBD2 (6 bases). The V end was cut by 0 bases, the J end by 5 bases, with 14 bases between. Germline V gene lookup returns CDR1 SGHRS and CDR2 YFSETQ. The CDR3 extends over 16 amino acids. The CDR3, as DNA: TGCGCCAGCAGCTTGGTTGGAGGGAAGGGAACCGGGGAGCTGTTTTTT. Protein: CASSLVGGKGTGELFF.

The chain combines TRBV25-1 with TRBJ1-1; 10 nucleotides line up with TRBD1. The germline V gene encodes CDR1 MGHDK and CDR2 SYGVNS. V was clipped by 5 bases and J by 1 base; unmatched bases: 1. The CDR3 is 14 residues long. Here the CDR3 reads CASSWTGGNTEAFF. CDR3 nucleotide sequence: TGTGCCAGCAGTTGGACAGGGGGGAACACTGAAGCTTTCTTT.

V and J are TRBV7-3 and TRBJ2-6, with D maybe TRBD1 (5 bases). The CDR3 runs 16 residues. Germline loops: CDR1 SGHTA, CDR2 FQGTGA. Between the trimmed V and J ends, which lost 5 bases and 2 bases, there was a span of 13 bases. The DNA of the CDR3 is TGTGCCAGCAGCCCGCAGGGAAACACTGGGGCCAACGTCCTGACTTTC. Its protein product is CASSPQGNTGANVLTF.

Worth noting for this clone: Other DNA sequences in this sample translate to the same CDR3. The chain is built from TRBV2 and TRBJ1-6; D unresolved. The CDR3 is 11 residues long. Germline V gene lookup returns CDR1 SNHLY and CDR2 FYNNEI. V was clipped by 6 bases and J by 7 bases, with 4 bases between them. The CDR3 is CASRENSPLHF. The DNA for the CDR3 is TGTGCCAGCAGGGAGAATTCACCCCTCCACTTT.

The rearrangement uses TRBV11-3 and TRBJ1-1, with TRBD1 identical over 7 bases. The trim removed 6 bases at V and 1 base at J, leaving 2 bases unmatched. CDR1 is SGHNT and CDR2 is YENEEA in the germline V gene. The CDR3 has 13 residues. The CDR3 DNA reads TGTGCCAGCAGTAAGGGGGCGAACACTGAAGCTTTCTTT. Its translation: CASSKGANTEAFF.

This clone has only a few counts. The chain uses TRBV6-1 and TRBJ2-3; unclear D gene. The germline gives CDR1 MNHNS, CDR2 SASEGT. With 7 bases removed from V and 2 bases from J, the gap between germline ends came to 10 bases. The CDR3 contains 13 residues. CDR3 region: CASNKEITDTQYF. Here the CDR3 DNA reads TGTGCCAGCAACAAGGAGATCACAGATACGCAGTATTTT.

In its sample, this clone was seen a few times. The V gene is TRBV28, the J gene TRBJ2-7, with TRBD1 as a possible D gene (6 bases). V was trimmed by 5 bases and J by 2 bases, leaving 10 bases between them. There are 13 residues in the CDR3. Germline assignment: CDR1 MDHEN and CDR2 SYDVKM. The CDR3 region is CASSRQAPYEQYV. For the CDR3, the DNA is TGTGCCAGCAGTCGACAGGCCCCCTACGAGCAGTACGTC.

The rearrangement uses TRBV4-3 and TRBJ2-2, with TRBD2 matching over 10 bases. J gave up 0 bases and V 0 bases, and 7 bases lay outside the gene matches. CDR1 and CDR2 (germline): LGHNA, YSLEER. The CDR3 has 19 residues. DNA for the CDR3: TGCGCCAGCAGCCAAGACTGGCTAGCGGGGGCTTCGAACACCGGGGAGCTGTTTTTT. Amino acids: CASSQDWLAGASNTGELFF.

This chain joins TRBV28 and TRBJ1-1; no firm D call. Per germline, CDR1 MDHEN and CDR2 SYDVKM. CDR3 length: 12 residues. The V end lost 0 bases, the J end lost 5 bases, and 4 bases lay between the germline ends. In nucleotides, the CDR3 is TGTGCCAGCAGTTTATGGAGGACTGAAGCTTTCTTT. Its protein product is CASSLWRTEAFF.

This clone was recorded many times. Other nucleotide sequences in the sample specify the same CDR3. V is TRBV4-3 and J is TRBJ1-4, with D tentatively TRBD1 (6 bases). This CDR3 spans 15 amino acids. Trimming shortened V by 0 bases and J by 4 bases, and 9 bases separated the two germline ends. Germline V lookup: CDR1 LGHNA, CDR2 YSLEER. For the CDR3, the DNA is TGCGCCAGCAGCCAAGACACAGGGAGTAATGAAAAACTGTTTTTT. The encoded protein is CASSQDTGSNEKLFF.

Only a few counts were recorded for this clone. The V gene is TRBV6-1, the J gene TRBJ1-1; tentative D call: TRBD1 (6 bases). The CDR3 covers 14 residues. Trimming removed 1 base at V and 4 bases at J, with 10 bases between. CDR1 and CDR2 (germline): MNHNS, SASEGT. This CDR3 is CASSEVQGFTEAFF. The CDR3 region has the DNA TGTGCCAGCAGTGAAGTACAGGGTTTCACTGAAGCTTTCTTT.

V and J are TRBV11-3 and TRBJ2-5; D possibly corresponds to TRBD1 (7 bases). The CDR3 covers 15 residues. The ends were cut back, 5 bases at V and 2 bases at J, with 15 bases in the middle. The germline CDR1 and CDR2 sequences are SGHNT and YENEEA. The CDR3 is CASSPNRGLQETQYF. CDR3 bases: TGTGCCAGCAGCCCAAACAGGGGACTTCAAGAGACCCAGTACTTC.

This clone has more than one count but fewer than ten. This chain joins TRBV27 and TRBJ2-3; 14 bases match TRBD2. This CDR3 has 19 amino acids. CDR1 and CDR2 (germline): MNHEY, SMNVEV (reference sequence). V lost 7 bases and J lost 0; bases outside the gene matches: 12. The CDR3 region has the DNA TGTGCCAGCACAACTCGGGGACTAGCGGGGGCCCTAAGCACAGATACGCAGTATTTT. Encoded protein: CASTTRGLAGALSTDTQYF.

This clone turned up a few times. The chain is built from TRBV6-5 and TRBJ2-2; 7 positions agree with TRBD1. V lost 2 bases to trimming and J lost 4 bases; unmatched junction nucleotides: 1. This CDR3 has 14 amino acids. Germline V CDR1 and CDR2: MNHEY, SVGAGI. The CDR3 reads CASSYDRVTGELFF. CDR3 DNA: TGTGCCAGCAGTTACGACAGGGTCACCGGGGAGCTGTTTTTT.

About this clone itself: The sample carries other DNA sequences with the same CDR3. The chain is built from TRBV9 and TRBJ2-3, with 14 bases matching TRBD2. The V gene end was trimmed by 3 bases and the J gene end by 6 bases; junction bases not matched to a gene: 9. CDR1 SGDLS and CDR2 YYNGEE come from the germline V gene. CDR3 length: 17 amino acids. CDR3 DNA: TGTGCCAGCAGCGGCGGACTAGCGGGGGGTCCCACGGATACGCAGTATTTT. Translating it yields CASSGGLAGGPTDTQYF.

This clone was counted a few times. The chain uses TRBV27 and TRBJ2-5, with no clear D. Germline CDR1 reads MNHEY; CDR2 reads SMNVEV (reference sequence). V lost 4 bases and J lost 3, with 12 bases in between. The CDR3 is made up of 14 amino acids. In DNA, the CDR3 is TGTGCCAGCAGTTCACCCCACAGAGAAGAGACCCAGTACTTC. Its protein product is CASSSPHREETQYF.

The V and J genes are TRBV6-1 and TRBJ1-2; the D is unclear. Germline V gene sequence: CDR1 MNHNS, CDR2 SASEGT. V was cut by 6 bases and J by 2 bases, with 13 bases left in between. This CDR3 has 14 residues. The CDR3 reads CASSRSDKNYGYTF. CDR3 DNA sequence: TGTGCCAGCAGCCGCTCCGACAAAAACTATGGCTACACCTTC.

The chain employs TRBV7-6 and TRBJ2-3; 14 bases are shared with TRBD2. Germline lookup yields CDR1 SGHVS and CDR2 FNYEAQ. Losses at the gene ends were 4 bases for V and 6 bases for J; bases not matched to a gene: 9. The CDR3 runs to 17 residues. CDR3 amino acids: CASSSSRTSGGLDTQYF. CDR3 bases: TGTGCCAGCAGCTCTTCCCGGACTAGCGGGGGGCTTGATACGCAGTATTTT.

This clone occurred a few times. This chain uses TRBV2 with TRBJ2-1; D is uncertain. The germline V gene has CDR1 SNHLY and CDR2 FYNNEI. The ends were cut back, 7 bases at V and 0 bases at J, with 13 bases in the middle. The CDR3 length is 15 residues. CDR3: CASIQTASSYNEQFF. As DNA, the CDR3 is TGTGCCAGCATCCAAACGGCTAGCTCCTACAATGAGCAGTTCTTC.

In the case of this clone: Given a much more abundant clone one base away, this may be a read error. The same CDR3 can be traced to other DNA sequences in this sample. This chain joins TRBV9 and TRBJ1-5; maybe TRBD1 (5 bases). V was trimmed by 0 bases and J by 1 base, leaving 5 bases between them. CDR3 size: 14 residues. Per the germline V gene, CDR1 is SGDLS and CDR2 is YYNGEE. CDR3 sequence reads: CASSVGQSNQPQHF. The DNA for the CDR3 is TGTGCCAGCAGCGTAGGACAGAGCAATCAGCCCCAGCATTTT. Full variable domain (remainder filled in from reference TRBV9 and TRBJ1-5): DSGVTQTPKHLITATGQRVTLRCSPRSGDLSVYWYQQSLDQGLQFLIQYYNGEERAKGNILERFSAQQFPDLHSELNLSSLELGDSALYFCASSVGQSNQPQHFGDGTRLSIL.

On this clone itself: The same CDR3 can be traced to other DNA sequences in this sample. V usage is TRBV7-8 and J usage is TRBJ1-1, with D unclear. Per germline, CDR1 SGHVS and CDR2 FQNEAQ. V was shortened by 1 base and J by 0 bases, with 6 bases between the two germline ends. The CDR3 is 14 amino acids. CDR3 sequence: CASSLGRLNTEAFF. DNA of the CDR3: TGTGCCAGCAGCTTAGGCAGGCTGAACACTGAAGCTTTCTTT.

The chain uses TRBV6-1 and TRBJ1-5; possible D gene TRBD1, 6 bases. Trimming took 1 base from V and 5 from J, leaving 12 bases between them. The germline gives CDR1 MNHNS, CDR2 SASEGT. The CDR3 is 15 residues long. The CDR3 DNA reads as TGTGCCAGCAGTGAAGGGACAGCGAGGTATCAGCCCCAGCATTTT. Amino acids: CASSEGTARYQPQHF.

V and J are TRBV4-2 and TRBJ2-7; perhaps TRBD1 as D (5 bases). V dropped 0 bases and J dropped 5 bases, with 20 bases sitting between them. Germline CDR1 LGHNA, CDR2 YNFKEQ. CDR3 length: 17 residues. CDR3 loop: CASSQDPRTNAVHEQYF. In DNA form, the CDR3 reads TGTGCCAGCAGCCAAGATCCAAGGACAAACGCGGTCCACGAGCAGTACTTC.

The chain employs TRBV27 and TRBJ2-7; 9 bases match TRBD1. V shed 6 bases and J 3 bases; nucleotides not matched to a gene: 9. CDR1 and CDR2 (germline): MNHEY, SMNVEV (reference sequence). This CDR3 spans 15 amino acids. The CDR3 nucleotides are TGTGCCAGCAGGATGGGACAGGGCAGGGTCTACGAGCAGTACGTC. Its protein product is CASRMGQGRVYEQYV.

V usage is TRBV11-3 and J usage is TRBJ2-5, with D perhaps TRBD1 (5 bases). V lost 8 bases, J lost 1 base, and 20 bases lay in between. Germline CDR1 and CDR2: SGHNT and YENEEA. The CDR3 consists of 16 residues. The CDR3: CASGPSEGRVQETQYF. The CDR3 coding sequence is TGTGCCAGCGGACCCTCAGAAGGCAGGGTCCAAGAGACCCAGTACTTC.

This clone has a handful of counts. V is TRBV2 and J is TRBJ2-7, with 12 bases identical to TRBD2. V was clipped by 5 bases and J by 10 bases; unmatched bases: 6. Looked up from germline, CDR1 is SNHLY and CDR2 is FYNNEI. CDR3 length: 13 amino acids. Here the CDR3 reads CASSFGLAGFQYF. The CDR3 coding sequence is TGTGCCAGCAGTTTTGGACTAGCGGGGTTCCAGTACTTC.

V usage is TRBV28 and J usage is TRBJ2-1; 7 bases line up with TRBD1. Germline V CDR1 and CDR2: MDHEN, SYDVKM. CDR3 size: 16 residues. The V gene end was trimmed by 5 bases and the J gene end by 0 bases; junction bases not matched to a gene: 7. CDR3 bases: TGTGCCAGCAGTGTAGCAGGGGGTTTCTCCTACAATGAGCAGTTCTTC. Translating it yields CASSVAGGFSYNEQFF.

This clone was counted a few times. The rearrangement uses TRBV5-8 and TRBJ1-2; D is possibly TRBD1 (5 bases). Germline V gene sequence: CDR1 SGHTS, CDR2 YDEGEE. Trimming shortened V by 4 bases and J by 5 bases, and 15 bases separated the two germline ends. The CDR3 consists of 14 residues. DNA for the CDR3: TGTGCCAGCAGCGCCATCGACAGAGTTTATGGCTACACCTTC. Its translation is CASSAIDRVYGYTF.

This clone was seen a handful of times. The gene calls are TRBV29-1 and TRBJ1-1, with D maybe TRBD1 (6 bases). This CDR3 has 13 amino acids. Trimming pared 3 bases from V and 6 bases from J, leaving 14 bases between. The germline gives CDR1 SQVTM, CDR2 ANQGSEA. The CDR3 nucleotides are TGCAGCGTTGAGGGGGCGTACGGTTCTGAAGCTTTCTTT. Encoded protein: CSVEGAYGSEAFF. The whole variable domain, filled in from reference TRBV29-1 and TRBJ1-1, reads SAVISQKPSRDICQRGTSLTIQCQVDSQVTMMFWYRQQPGQSLTLIATANQGSEATYESGFVIDKFPISRPNLTFSTLTVSNMSPEDSSIYLCSVEGAYGSEAFFGQGTRLTVV.